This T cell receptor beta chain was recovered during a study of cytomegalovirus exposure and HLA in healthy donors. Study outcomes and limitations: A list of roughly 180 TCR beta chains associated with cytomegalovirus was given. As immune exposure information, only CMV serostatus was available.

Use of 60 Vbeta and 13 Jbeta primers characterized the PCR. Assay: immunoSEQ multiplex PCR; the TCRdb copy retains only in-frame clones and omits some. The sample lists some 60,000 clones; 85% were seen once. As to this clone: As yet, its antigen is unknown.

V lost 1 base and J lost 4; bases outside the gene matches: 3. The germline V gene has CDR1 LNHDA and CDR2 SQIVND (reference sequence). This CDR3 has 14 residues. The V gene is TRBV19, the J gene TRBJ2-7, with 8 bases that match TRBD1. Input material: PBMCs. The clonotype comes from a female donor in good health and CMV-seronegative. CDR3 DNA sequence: TGTGCCAGTAGTATAGGGACAGGGCTTTACGAGCAGTACTTC. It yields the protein CASSIGTGLYEQYF.